The source of this TCR beta chain is a study of cytomegalovirus exposure and HLA in healthy donors. Looked up from germline, CDR1 is SGHNT and CDR2 is YYREEE (reference sequence). Trimming cost V 2 bases and J 0 bases, with 10 bases left between them. CDR3 length equals 15 residues. Study-wide results and caveats: The authors listed approximately 150 TCR beta chains as cytomegalovirus-associated. Later analysis identified a missense DCLRE1C variant that was linked to TCR beta V- and J-gene trimming.

Both 60 Vbeta primers and 13 Jbeta primers went into the PCR. Clones were read by immunoSEQ multiplex PCR, and TCRdb kept only the in-frame ones, dropping some. The table has 90,000 to 150,000 clones, about three quarters seen once. This clone was counted a few times. Its antigen is not known. This chain links TRBV5-4 with TRBJ2-3; D gene unclear. The source is a woman aged 30 to 39 in good health and CMV-seropositive. Sequenced sample: PBMCs. CDR3 in amino acids: CASSFGFTSTDTQYF. DNA for the CDR3: TGTGCCAGCAGCTTTGGTTTTACTAGCACAGATACGCAGTATTTT.